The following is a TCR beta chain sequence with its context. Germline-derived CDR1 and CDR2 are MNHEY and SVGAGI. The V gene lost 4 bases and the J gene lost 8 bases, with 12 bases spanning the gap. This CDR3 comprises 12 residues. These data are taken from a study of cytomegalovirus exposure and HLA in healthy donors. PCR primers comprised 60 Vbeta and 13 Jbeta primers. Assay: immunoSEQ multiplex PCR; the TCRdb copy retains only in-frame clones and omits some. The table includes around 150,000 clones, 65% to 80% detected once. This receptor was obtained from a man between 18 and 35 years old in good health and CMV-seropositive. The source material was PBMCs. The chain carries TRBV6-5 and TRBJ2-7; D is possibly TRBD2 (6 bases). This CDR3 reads CASSSAGRKQYV. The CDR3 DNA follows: TGTGCCAGCAGTTCTGCAGGGAGGAAGCAGTACGTC.